Following are 2 T cell receptor beta chains from one sample sequenced in a study of CD4 and CD8 cells across lung adenocarcinoma regions. TCRdb reprocessed the PCR reads via MiXCR and lists one record per CDR3 protein. The sample gives some 25,000 distinct CDR3 sequences, 50% to 55% of which show up once; 40% to 55% is in the top ten. Specimen: CD8+ T cells from the center of a lung tumor. All receptors derive from a male donor with lung adenocarcinoma. The CD4 and CD8 labels of this study may be unreliable.

The chain is built from TRBV6-1 and TRBJ2-3, with D possibly being TRBD1 or TRBD2 (5 bases each). V was shortened by 0 bases and J by 6 bases, with 16 bases between the two germline ends. Germline-derived CDR1 and CDR2 are MNHNS and SASEGT. This CDR3 region has 16 residues. CDR3 in amino acids: CASSEAGTRVRDTQYF. CDR3 sequence (DNA): TGTGCCAGCAGTGAAGCCGGGACCCGGGTCCGGGATACGCAGTATTTT.

Notes on this clonotype: The germline gene is not matched at one end of the junction; a read error may be the cause. The V and J genes are TRBV10-1 and TRBJ2-4; 12 nucleotides agree with TRBD1. The CDR3 is 15 amino acids. CDR1 and CDR2 from the germline V gene are WNHNN and SYGVQD (reference sequence). CDR3 in amino acids: CASGEGQGAKNTQYF. The CDR3 DNA reads TGCGCCAGCGGTGAGGGACAGGGGGCCAAAAATACTCAGTACTTT.